This T cell receptor (beta chain) was identified in a study of shared clonotypes between healthy human individuals. Study as a whole: Each donor's CD4 naive and CD4 memory cells filled three plates apiece, CD8 naive two, and CD8 memory one.

Terminally differentiated effector memory CD45RA+ cells were left out of the naive CD8 fraction, which was CD45RO-negative and positively selected for CCR7. Adults of Caucasian background living in Nashville, Tennessee made up all donors. Findings and caveats of the study: It was anticipated that sequencing depth would influence how many clonotypes donors shared.

Per germline, CDR1 MNHEY and CDR2 SMNVEV (reference sequence). This CDR3 has 13 residues. V was clipped by 3 bases and J by 4 bases; unmatched bases: 2. Remarks on this clone: What it binds is unknown. In the same sample, other DNA sequences code for this CDR3.

Several immunoSEQ 96-well plates shared each subset's DNA, each plate a replicate. Profiled with immunoSEQ multiplex PCR; TCRdb holds only in-frame clones, not every one. Of approximately 1.9 million clones in the sample, about 93% are singletons; the top ten hold more than 1.5%. The rearrangement links TRBV27 to TRBJ1-1; 7 positions agree with TRBD1. Sequencing used naive CD8+ T cells from PBMCs. This sequence originates from a young man in good health. Some clones in this sample may be carry-over from other donors' samples. CDR3 sequence reads: CASSFYRGTEAFF. For the CDR3, the DNA is TGTGCCAGCAGTTTCTACAGGGGCACTGAAGCTTTCTTT.